The present entry profiles one TCR beta chain with its context. These data belong to a study of T cell responses to AZD1222 COVID-19 vaccine. Sequencing was performed with immunoSEQ multiplex PCR; in TCRdb, only in-frame clones are kept and a portion is missing. Found here are tens of thousands of clones, approximately 91% of them singletons; the top ten hold roughly 4.9%. Here the sequenced sample was peripheral blood, taken 28 days after the second AZD1222 dose. The receptor was isolated from an adult who received the AZD1222 COVID-19 vaccine.

As DNA, the CDR3 is TGTGCCAGCAGCGAGAGACATCAGTTGAACACTGAAGCTTTCTTT. Translation gives CASSERHQLNTEAFF. The chain combines TRBV9 with TRBJ1-1; D not resolved. The germline V and J ends were trimmed by 3 bases and 0 bases, with 12 bases remaining between them. Germline V gives CDR1 SGDLS, CDR2 YYNGEE. The CDR3 has 15 residues.